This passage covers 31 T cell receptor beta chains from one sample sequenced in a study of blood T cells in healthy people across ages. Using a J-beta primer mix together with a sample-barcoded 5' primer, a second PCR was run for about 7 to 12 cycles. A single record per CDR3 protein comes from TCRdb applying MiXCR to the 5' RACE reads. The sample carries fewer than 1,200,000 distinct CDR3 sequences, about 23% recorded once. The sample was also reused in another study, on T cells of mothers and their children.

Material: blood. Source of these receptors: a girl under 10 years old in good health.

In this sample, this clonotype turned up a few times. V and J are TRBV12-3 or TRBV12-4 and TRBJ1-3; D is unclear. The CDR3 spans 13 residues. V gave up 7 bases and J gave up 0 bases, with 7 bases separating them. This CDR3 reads CASTQNSGNTIYF. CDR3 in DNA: TGTGCCAGCACCCAGAACTCTGGAAACACCATATATTTT.

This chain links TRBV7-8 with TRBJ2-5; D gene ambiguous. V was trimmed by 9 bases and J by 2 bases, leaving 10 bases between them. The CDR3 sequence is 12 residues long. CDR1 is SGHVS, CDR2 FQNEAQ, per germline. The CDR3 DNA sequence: TGTGCCAGTATGCCTAGGCAAGAGACCCAGTACTTC. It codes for CASMPRQETQYF.

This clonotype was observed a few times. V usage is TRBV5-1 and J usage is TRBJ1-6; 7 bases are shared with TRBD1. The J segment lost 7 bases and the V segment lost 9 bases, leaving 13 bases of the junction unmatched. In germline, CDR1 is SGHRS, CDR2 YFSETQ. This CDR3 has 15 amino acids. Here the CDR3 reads CATAPYGDSNSPLHF. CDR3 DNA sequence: TGCGCCACCGCGCCGTATGGGGACAGCAATTCACCCCTCCACTTT.

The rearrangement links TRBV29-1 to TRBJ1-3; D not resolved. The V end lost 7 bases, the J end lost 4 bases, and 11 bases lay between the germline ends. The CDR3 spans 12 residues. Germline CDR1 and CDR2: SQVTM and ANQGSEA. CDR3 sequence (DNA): TGCAGCGGAGTGGGCAAGGGAAACACCATATATTTT. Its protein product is CSGVGKGNTIYF.

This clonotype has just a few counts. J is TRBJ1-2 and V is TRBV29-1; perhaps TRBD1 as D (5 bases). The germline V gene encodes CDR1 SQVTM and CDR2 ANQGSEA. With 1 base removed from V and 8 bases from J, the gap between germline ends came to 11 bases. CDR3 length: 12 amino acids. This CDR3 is CSVEGRRVGYTF. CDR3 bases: TGCAGCGTTGAAGGTCGCAGGGTAGGCTACACCTTC.

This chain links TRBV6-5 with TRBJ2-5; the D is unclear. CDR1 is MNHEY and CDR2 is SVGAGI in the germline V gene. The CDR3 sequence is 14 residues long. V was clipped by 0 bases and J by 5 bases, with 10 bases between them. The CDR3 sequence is CASSYSREVETQYF. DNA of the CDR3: TGTGCCAGCAGTTACTCGAGAGAGGTGGAGACCCAGTACTTC.

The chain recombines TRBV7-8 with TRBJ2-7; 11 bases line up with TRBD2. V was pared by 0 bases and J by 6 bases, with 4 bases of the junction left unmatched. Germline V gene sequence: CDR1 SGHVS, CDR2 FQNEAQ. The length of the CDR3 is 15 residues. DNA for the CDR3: TGTGCCAGCAGCTTAGCACTAGCGGGAGTAGCCGAGCAGTACTTC. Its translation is CASSLALAGVAEQYF.

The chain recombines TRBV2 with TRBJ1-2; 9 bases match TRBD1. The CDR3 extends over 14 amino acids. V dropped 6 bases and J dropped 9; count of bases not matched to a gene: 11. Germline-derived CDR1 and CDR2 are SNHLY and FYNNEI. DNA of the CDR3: TGTGCCAGCAGCTCTCGGGACAGGGATGGTAGCTACACCTTC. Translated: CASSSRDRDGSYTF.

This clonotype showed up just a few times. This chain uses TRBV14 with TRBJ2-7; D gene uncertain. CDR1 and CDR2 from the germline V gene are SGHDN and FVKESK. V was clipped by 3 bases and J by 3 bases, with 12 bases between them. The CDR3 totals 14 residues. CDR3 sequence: CASSQAGLGYEQYF. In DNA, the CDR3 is TGTGCCAGCAGCCAGGCAGGTCTCGGCTACGAGCAGTACTTC.

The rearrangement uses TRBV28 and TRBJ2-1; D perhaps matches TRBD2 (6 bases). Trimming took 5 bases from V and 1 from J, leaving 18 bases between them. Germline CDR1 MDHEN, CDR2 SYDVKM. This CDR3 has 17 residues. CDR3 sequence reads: CASSQTSKLESYNEQFF. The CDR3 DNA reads TGTGCCAGCAGTCAGACTAGTAAACTAGAGTCCTACAATGAGCAGTTCTTC.

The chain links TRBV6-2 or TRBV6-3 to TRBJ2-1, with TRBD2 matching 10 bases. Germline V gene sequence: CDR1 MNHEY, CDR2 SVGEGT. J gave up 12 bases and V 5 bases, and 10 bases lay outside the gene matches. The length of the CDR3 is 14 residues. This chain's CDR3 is CASSARTSGGLQFF. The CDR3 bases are TGTGCCAGCAGTGCCCGGACTAGCGGTGGGCTGCAGTTCTTC.

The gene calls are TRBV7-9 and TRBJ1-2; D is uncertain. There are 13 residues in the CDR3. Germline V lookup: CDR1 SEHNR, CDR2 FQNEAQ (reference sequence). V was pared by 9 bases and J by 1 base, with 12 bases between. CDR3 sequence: CASSIDGNYGYTF. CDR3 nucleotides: TGTGCCAGTTCGATTGACGGTAACTATGGCTACACCTTC.

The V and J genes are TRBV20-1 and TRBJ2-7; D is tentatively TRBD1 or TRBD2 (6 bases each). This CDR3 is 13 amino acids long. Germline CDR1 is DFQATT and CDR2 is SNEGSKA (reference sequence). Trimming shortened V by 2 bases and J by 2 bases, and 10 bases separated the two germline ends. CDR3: CSARKRGAYEQYF. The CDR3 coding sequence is TGCAGTGCTAGAAAGAGGGGGGCCTACGAGCAGTACTTC.

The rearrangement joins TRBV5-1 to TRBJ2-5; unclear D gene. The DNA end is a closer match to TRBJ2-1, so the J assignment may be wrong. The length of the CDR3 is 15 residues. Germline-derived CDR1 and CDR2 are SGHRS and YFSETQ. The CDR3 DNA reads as TGCGCCAGCAGCTTGGGGGGAAGGGATAGGGATGAGCAGTTCTTC. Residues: CASSLGGRDRDEQFF.

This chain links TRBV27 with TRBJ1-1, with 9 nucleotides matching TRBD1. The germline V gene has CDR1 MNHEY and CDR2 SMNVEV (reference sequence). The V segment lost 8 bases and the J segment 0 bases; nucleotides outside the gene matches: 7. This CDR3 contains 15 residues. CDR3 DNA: TGTGCCAGCGGCCGACAGGGGGGCATGAACACTGAAGCTTTCTTT. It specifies CASGRQGGMNTEAFF.

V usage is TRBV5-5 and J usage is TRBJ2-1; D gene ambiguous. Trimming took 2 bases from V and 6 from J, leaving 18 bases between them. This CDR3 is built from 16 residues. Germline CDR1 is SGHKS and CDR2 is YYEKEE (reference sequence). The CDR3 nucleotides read TGTGCCAGCAGCTTCTCTGTAACGGACCCATTCAATGAGCAGTTCTTC. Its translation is CASSFSVTDPFNEQFF.

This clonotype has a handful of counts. The CDR3 protein is CASSKAHQLPRSYEQYF. The CDR3 nucleotides read TGTGCCAGCAGCAAAGCGCATCAACTCCCGAGATCATACGAGCAGTACTTC. The chain recombines TRBV21-1 with TRBJ2-7; the D call in the table, TRBD2, was not verified against the DNA. TRBV21-1 is annotated as a pseudogene. The CDR3 totals 17 residues.

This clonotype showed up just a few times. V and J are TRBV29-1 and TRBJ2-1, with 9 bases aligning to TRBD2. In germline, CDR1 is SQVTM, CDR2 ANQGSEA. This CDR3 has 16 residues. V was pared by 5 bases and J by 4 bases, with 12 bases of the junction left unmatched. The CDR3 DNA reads TGCAGCGTTAACGGGGGACTAGCCGGGGTTTACAATGAGCAGTTCTTC. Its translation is CSVNGGLAGVYNEQFF.

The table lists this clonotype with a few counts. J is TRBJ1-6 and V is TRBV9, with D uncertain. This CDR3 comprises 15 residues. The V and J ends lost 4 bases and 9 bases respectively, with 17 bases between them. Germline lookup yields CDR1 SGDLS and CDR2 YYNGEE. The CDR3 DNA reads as TGTGCCAGCAGCCCTGGAGAAGCCCGGGGTTCACCCCTCCACTTT. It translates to CASSPGEARGSPLHF.

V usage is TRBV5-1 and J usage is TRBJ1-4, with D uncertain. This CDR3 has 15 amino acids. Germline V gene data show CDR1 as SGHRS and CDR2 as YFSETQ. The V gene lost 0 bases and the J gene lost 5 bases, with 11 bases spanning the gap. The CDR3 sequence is CASSLVLGRNEKLFF. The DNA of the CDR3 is TGCGCCAGCAGCTTGGTCCTCGGTAGGAATGAAAAACTGTTTTTT.

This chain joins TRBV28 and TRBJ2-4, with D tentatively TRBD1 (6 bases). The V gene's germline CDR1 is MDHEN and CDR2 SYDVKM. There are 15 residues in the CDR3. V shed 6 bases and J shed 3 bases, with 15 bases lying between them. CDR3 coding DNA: TGTGCCAGCAGGACACCCGAGGGGGTCAAAAACATTCAGTACTTC. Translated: CASRTPEGVKNIQYF.

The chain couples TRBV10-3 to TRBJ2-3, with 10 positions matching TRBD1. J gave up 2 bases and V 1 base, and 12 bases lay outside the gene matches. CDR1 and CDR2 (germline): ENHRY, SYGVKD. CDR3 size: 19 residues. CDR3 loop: CAISELWTGGELNTDTQYF. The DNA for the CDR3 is TGTGCCATCAGTGAGTTGTGGACAGGGGGGGAACTAAACACAGATACGCAGTATTTT.

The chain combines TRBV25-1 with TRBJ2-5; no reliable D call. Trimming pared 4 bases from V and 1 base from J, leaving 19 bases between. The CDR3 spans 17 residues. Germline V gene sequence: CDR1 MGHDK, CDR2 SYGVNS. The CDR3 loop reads CASSARKTSWAQETQYF. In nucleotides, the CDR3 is TGTGCCAGCAGTGCCCGAAAAACCTCTTGGGCCCAAGAGACCCAGTACTTC.

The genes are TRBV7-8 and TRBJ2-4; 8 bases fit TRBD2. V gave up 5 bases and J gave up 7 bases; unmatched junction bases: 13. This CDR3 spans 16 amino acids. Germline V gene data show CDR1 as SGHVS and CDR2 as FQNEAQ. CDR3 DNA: TGTGCCAGCAGCCCGAATAGAGGGACTAGGCCCAACATTCAGTACTTC. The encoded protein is CASSPNRGTRPNIQYF.

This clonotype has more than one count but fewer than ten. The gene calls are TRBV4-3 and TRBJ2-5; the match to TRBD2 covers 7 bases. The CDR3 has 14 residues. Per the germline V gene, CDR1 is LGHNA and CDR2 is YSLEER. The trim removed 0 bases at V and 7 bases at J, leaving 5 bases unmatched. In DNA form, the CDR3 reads TGCGCCAGCAGCCAAGACCTAGGGGAGGGGACCCAGTACTTC. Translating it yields CASSQDLGEGTQYF.

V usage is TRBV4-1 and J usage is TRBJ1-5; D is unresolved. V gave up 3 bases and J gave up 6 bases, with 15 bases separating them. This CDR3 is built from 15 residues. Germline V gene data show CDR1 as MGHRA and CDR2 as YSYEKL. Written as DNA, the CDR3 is TGCGCCAGCAGCCAGAGCTGGGTCGAGGGTCAGCCCCAGCATTTT. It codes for CASSQSWVEGQPQHF.

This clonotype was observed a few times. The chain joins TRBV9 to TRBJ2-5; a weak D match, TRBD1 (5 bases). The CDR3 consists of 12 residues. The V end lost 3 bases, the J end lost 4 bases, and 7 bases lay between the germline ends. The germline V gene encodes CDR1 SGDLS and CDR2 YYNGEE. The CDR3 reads CASSGQGETQYF. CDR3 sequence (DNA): TGTGCCAGCAGCGGGCAGGGAGAGACCCAGTACTTC.

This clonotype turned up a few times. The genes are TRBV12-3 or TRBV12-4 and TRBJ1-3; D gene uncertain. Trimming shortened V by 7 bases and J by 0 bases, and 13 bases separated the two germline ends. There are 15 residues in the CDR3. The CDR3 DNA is TGTGCCAGCATCATGACGGCAAGCTCTGGAAACACCATATATTTT. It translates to CASIMTASSGNTIYF.

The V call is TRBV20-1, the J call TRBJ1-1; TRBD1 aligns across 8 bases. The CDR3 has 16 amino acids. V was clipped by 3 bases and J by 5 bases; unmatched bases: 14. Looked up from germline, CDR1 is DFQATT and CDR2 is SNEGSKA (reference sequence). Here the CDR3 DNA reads TGCAGTGCTAGCCAGACTGGACAGGGTCCGGGGACTGAAGCTTTCTTT. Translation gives CSASQTGQGPGTEAFF.

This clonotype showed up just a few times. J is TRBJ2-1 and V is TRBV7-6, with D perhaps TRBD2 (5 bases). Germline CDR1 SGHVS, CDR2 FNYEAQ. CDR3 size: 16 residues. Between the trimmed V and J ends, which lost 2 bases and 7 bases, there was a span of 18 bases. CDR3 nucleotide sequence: TGTGCCAGCAGCTTAATAACGGAGGATCCCCTTAATGAGCAGTTCTTC. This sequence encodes CASSLITEDPLNEQFF.

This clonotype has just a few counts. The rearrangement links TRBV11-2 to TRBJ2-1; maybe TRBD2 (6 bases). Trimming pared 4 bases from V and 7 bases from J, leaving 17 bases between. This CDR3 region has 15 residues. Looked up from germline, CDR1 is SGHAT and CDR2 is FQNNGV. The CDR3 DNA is TGTGCCAGCAGCTCCCTTGGGGGAGGCTGGAATGAGCAGTTCTTC. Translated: CASSSLGGGWNEQFF.